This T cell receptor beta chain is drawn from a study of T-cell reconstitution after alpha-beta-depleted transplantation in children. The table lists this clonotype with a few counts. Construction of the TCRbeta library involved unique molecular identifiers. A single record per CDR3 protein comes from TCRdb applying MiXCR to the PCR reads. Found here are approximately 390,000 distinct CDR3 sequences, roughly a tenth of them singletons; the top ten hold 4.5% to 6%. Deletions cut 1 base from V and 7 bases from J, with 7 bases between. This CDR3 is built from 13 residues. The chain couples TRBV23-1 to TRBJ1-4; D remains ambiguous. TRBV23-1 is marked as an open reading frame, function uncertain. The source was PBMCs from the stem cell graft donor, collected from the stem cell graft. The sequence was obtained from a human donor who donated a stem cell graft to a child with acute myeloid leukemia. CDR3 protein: CASSQLRTEKLFF. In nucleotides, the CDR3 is TGCGCCAGCAGTCAATTACGTACTGAAAAACTGTTTTTT.